This T cell receptor (beta chain) was retrieved from a study of cytomegalovirus exposure and HLA in healthy donors. Vbeta (60) and Jbeta (13) primers were used in the PCR. The repertoire was sequenced with immunoSEQ multiplex PCR; TCRdb's copy has only in-frame clones and lacks some. The sample contains some 100,000 clones, approximately 72% of which appear only once. The CDR3 has 14 residues. Germline V gene sequence: CDR1 KGHSH, CDR2 LQKENI. V gave up 2 bases and J gave up 0 bases, with 6 bases separating them. This clonotype was sampled from a woman in her 70s in good health and CMV-seropositive. J is TRBJ2-3 and V is TRBV18; D is unresolved. Material for sequencing was PBMCs. For the CDR3, the DNA is TGTGCCAGCTCACCAGCAGTTAGCACAGATACGCAGTATTTT. This codes for CASSPAVSTDTQYF.